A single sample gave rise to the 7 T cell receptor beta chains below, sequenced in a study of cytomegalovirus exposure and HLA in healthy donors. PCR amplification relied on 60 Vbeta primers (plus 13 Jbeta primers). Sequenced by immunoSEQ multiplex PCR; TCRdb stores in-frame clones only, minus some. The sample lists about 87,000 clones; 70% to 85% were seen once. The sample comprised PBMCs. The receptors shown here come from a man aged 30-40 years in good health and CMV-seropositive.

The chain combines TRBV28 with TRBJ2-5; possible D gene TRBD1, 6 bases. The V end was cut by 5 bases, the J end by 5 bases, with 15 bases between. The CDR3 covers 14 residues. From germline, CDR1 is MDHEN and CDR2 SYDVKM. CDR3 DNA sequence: TGTGCCAGCAGTGGCGGACAGAAAAGGGAGACCCAGTACTTC. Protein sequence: CASSGGQKRETQYF. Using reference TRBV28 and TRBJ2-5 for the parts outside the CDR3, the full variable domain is DVKVTQSSRYLVKRTGEKVFLECVQDMDHENMFWYRQDPGLGLRLIYFSYDVKMKEKGDIPEGYSVSREKKERFSLILESASTNQTSMYLCASSGGQKRETQYFGPGTRLLVL.

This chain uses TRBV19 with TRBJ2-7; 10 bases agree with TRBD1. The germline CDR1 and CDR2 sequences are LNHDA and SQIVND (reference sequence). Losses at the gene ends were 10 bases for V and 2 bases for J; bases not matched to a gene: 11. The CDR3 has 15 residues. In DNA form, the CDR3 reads TGTGCCACGGGACCGGGACAGGGGTCGACCTACGAGCAGTACTTC. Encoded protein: CATGPGQGSTYEQYF.

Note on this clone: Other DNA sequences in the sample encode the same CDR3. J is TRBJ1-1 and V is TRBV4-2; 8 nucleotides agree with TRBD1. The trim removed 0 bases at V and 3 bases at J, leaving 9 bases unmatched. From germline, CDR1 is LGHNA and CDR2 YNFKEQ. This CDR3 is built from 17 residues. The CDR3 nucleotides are TGTGCCAGCAGCCAAGAGGGAGACAGGGGTATTCACACTGAAGCTTTCTTT. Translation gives CASSQEGDRGIHTEAFF.

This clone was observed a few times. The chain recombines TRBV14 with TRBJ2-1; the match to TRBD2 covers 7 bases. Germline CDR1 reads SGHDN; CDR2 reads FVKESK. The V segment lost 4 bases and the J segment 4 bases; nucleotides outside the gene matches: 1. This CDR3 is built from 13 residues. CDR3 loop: CASSPRGYNEQFF. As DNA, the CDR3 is TGTGCCAGCAGCCCGCGGGGGTACAATGAGCAGTTCTTC.

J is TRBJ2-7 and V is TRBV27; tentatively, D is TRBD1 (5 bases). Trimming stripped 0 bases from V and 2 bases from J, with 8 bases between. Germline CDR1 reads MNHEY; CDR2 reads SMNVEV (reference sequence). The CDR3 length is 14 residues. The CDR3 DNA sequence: TGTGCCAGCAGTTTATCAGGGGTCCCCTACGAGCAGTACTTC. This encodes CASSLSGVPYEQYF.

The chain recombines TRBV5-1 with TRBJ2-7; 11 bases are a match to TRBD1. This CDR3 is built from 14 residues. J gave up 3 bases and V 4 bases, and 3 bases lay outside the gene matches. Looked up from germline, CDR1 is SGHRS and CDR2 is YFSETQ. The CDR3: CASSVGTGGYEQYF. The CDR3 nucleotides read TGCGCCAGCAGCGTCGGGACAGGGGGCTACGAGCAGTACTTC.

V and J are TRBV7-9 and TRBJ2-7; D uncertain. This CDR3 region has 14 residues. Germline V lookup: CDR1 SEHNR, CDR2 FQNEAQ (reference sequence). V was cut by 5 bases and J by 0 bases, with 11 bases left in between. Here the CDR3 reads CASSPMSSSYEQYF. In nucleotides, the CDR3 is TGTGCCAGCAGCCCAATGTCTAGCTCCTACGAGCAGTACTTC.